The 30 T cell receptor beta chains below come from one sample, sequenced in a study of breast tumors, draining lymph nodes, adjacent tissues. Using its own MiXCR run on the multiplex PCR reads, TCRdb lists one record per CDR3 protein. This sample has about 200,000 distinct CDR3 sequences; 30% to 35% occur once, and the top ten carry over 3.5%. Axillary draining lymph nodes of breast cancer patients supplied the node samples. The material sequenced was axillary lymph node tissue. These receptors were collected from a female donor with breast cancer. Some clones in this sample may be carry-over from other donors' samples.

CDR3 nucleotide sequence: TGTGCCAGCTCTCAGGAAGGGGGGGGTCAGCCCCAGCATTTT. It codes for CASSQEGGGQPQHF. V and J are TRBV18 and TRBJ1-5, with a weak D call TRBD1 (6 bases). In germline, CDR1 is KGHSH, CDR2 LQKENI. This CDR3 comprises 14 residues. Between the trimmed V and J ends, which lost 6 bases and 6 bases, there was a span of 15 bases.

This clonotype has at least ten counts. CDR3 region: CSARDPSLTYEQYF. The CDR3 nucleotides are TGCAGTGCTAGAGATCCGAGCCTTACCTACGAGCAGTACTTC. This chain connects TRBV20-1 to TRBJ2-7, with no clear D. CDR3 length: 14 residues. V was shortened by 0 bases and J by 2 bases, with 11 bases between the two germline ends. CDR1 and CDR2 from the germline V gene are DFQATT and SNEGSKA (reference sequence).

The chain combines TRBV7-9 with TRBJ1-6, with 11 bases fitting TRBD1. This CDR3 contains 17 residues. Germline values: CDR1 SEHNR, CDR2 FQNEAQ (reference sequence). V shed 4 bases, J shed 7 bases, and the junction held 9 bases outside the gene matches. The CDR3 loop is CASSSPSGQGANSPLHF. In nucleotides, the CDR3 is TGTGCCAGCAGCTCGCCCTCTGGACAGGGGGCCAATTCACCCCTCCACTTT.

There are many counts of this clonotype. This chain links TRBV6-4 with TRBJ2-5, with 7 bases lining up with TRBD1. V gave up 5 bases and J gave up 2 bases; unmatched junction bases: 8. This CDR3 region has 15 residues. CDR1 is MRHNA and CDR2 is SNTAGT in the germline V gene. As DNA, the CDR3 is TGTGCCAGCAGTCCAAAAGGGACAGTTCAAGAGACCCAGTACTTC. Encoded protein: CASSPKGTVQETQYF.

This clonotype was picked up many times. V usage is TRBV7-8 and J usage is TRBJ1-4; unclear D gene. Trimming took 1 base from V and 7 from J, leaving 13 bases between them. The CDR3 length is 15 residues. Looked up from germline, CDR1 is SGHVS and CDR2 is FQNEAQ. The CDR3 sequence is CASSLEQAEGEKLFF. The DNA of the CDR3 is TGTGCCAGCAGCTTAGAGCAGGCGGAAGGTGAAAAACTGTTTTTT.

This clonotype was seen many times. The chain has TRBV20-1 and TRBJ2-5, with D unclear. V gave up 3 bases and J gave up 7 bases, with 12 bases separating them. The CDR3 contains 12 residues. Per germline, CDR1 DFQATT and CDR2 SNEGSKA (reference sequence). As DNA, the CDR3 is TGCAGTGCTAGCCCCGGAACTTTGACCCAGTACTTC. This sequence encodes CSASPGTLTQYF.

CDR3 bases: TGTGCCAGCAGTCAATCGGACAGGGTGGGCAATCAGCCCCAGCATTTT. Its translation is CASSQSDRVGNQPQHF. The V gene is TRBV6-1, the J gene TRBJ1-5; 8 bases are shared with TRBD1. This CDR3 contains 16 residues. Germline assignment: CDR1 MNHNS and CDR2 SASEGT. V trimming: 5 bases; J trimming: 2 bases; junction bases outside the gene matches: 8.

This clonotype was found once. A junction end diverges from the germline sequence, so it may reflect a read error. The chain has TRBV7-2 and TRBJ2-7, with TRBD2 matching over 8 bases. In germline, CDR1 is SGHTA, CDR2 FQGNSA. The CDR3 consists of 14 residues. The CDR3 sequence: CASSLEGLVGEVWF. The CDR3 nucleotides read TGTGCCAGCAGCTTAGAGGGACTAGTGGGAGAAGTGTGGTTC.

This clonotype has ten or more counts. The chain recombines TRBV6-6 with TRBJ2-6; 7 bases line up with TRBD1. V trimming: 5 bases; J trimming: 2 bases; junction bases outside the gene matches: 3. The CDR3 totals 15 residues. Germline loops: CDR1 MNHNY, CDR2 SVGAGI (reference sequence). The CDR3 coding sequence is TGTGCCAGCAGTCAGACAGGGACTGGGGCCAACGTCCTGACTTTC. Encoded protein: CASSQTGTGANVLTF.

A word on this clonotype: A much larger clonotype is one base distant, so this may be a read error. The chain joins TRBV9 to TRBJ2-5; perhaps TRBD2 as D (6 bases). Germline V gene sequence: CDR1 SGDLS, CDR2 YYNGEE. The CDR3 extends over 14 amino acids. CDR3 sequence reads: CASSPGGWQETQSF. As DNA, the CDR3 is TGTGCCAGCAGCCCCGGGGGTTGGCAAGAGACCCAGTCCTTC.

Written as DNA, the CDR3 is TGTGCCGGGACTAGCGGGCACTGGAGCGTTAGGTCCTACAATGAGCAGTTCTTC. The encoded protein is CAGTSGHWSVRSYNEQFF. This chain joins TRBV2 and TRBJ2-1; 12 positions agree with TRBD2. The CDR3 runs to 18 residues. In germline, CDR1 is SNHLY, CDR2 FYNNEI. Trimming removed 11 bases from V and 1 base from J; junction bases left unmatched: 15.

This clonotype has at least ten counts. The J gene is TRBJ1-2, the V gene TRBV7-9; the D is unclear. The CDR3 has 14 residues. V lost 4 bases, J lost 4 bases, and 13 bases lay in between. Per the germline V gene, CDR1 is SEHNR and CDR2 is FQNEAQ (reference sequence). In DNA form, the CDR3 reads TGTGCCAGCAGCTCACTGGGGAGAGGCTATGGCTACACCTTC. The encoded protein is CASSSLGRGYGYTF.

This clonotype occurred many times. The V gene is TRBV5-1, the J gene TRBJ2-5; TRBD1 matches at 9 bases. The CDR3 contains 15 residues. Germline CDR1 SGHRS, CDR2 YFSETQ. The trim removed 0 bases at V and 2 bases at J, leaving 2 bases unmatched. The CDR3 region has the DNA TGCGCCAGCAGCTTGGTGACAGGGGGACAAGAGACCCAGTACTTC. Translated: CASSLVTGGQETQYF.

The J gene is TRBJ1-5, the V gene TRBV24-1; 11 nucleotides match TRBD1. V shed 7 bases and J 14 bases; nucleotides not matched to a gene: 18. CDR3 length: 16 residues. Germline CDR1 is KGHDR and CDR2 is SFDVKD. The CDR3 DNA is TGTGCCACCAGACCGGACAGGGGGCATGGTAGTGCCTACGAGCATTTT. This codes for CATRPDRGHGSAYEHF.

To note about this clonotype: This could be a read error, since a much larger clone is one nucleotide away. The genes are TRBV20-1 and TRBJ2-1; 9 bases match TRBD2. With V trimmed by 4 bases and J by 9 bases, 10 bases remained unmatched. CDR1 is DFQATT and CDR2 is SNEGSKA in the germline V gene (reference sequence). The CDR3 contains 14 residues. The CDR3 region is CSATTSGGRTEQFF. Here the CDR3 DNA reads TGCAGTGCTACGACTAGCGGAGGGAGAACTGAGCAGTTCTTC.

This clonotype was found once. The chain carries TRBV7-2 and TRBJ2-5; D may be TRBD1 (6 bases). Germline V gives CDR1 SGHTA, CDR2 FQGNSA. V lost 6 bases, J lost 5 bases, and 19 bases lay in between. This CDR3 has 15 amino acids. The CDR3 is CASSNRAREGETQYF. In DNA, the CDR3 is TGTGCCAGCAGTAACAGGGCCAGGGAAGGGGAGACCCAGTACTTC.

J is TRBJ2-5 and V is TRBV2; 9 bases are a match to TRBD2. The CDR3 runs 17 residues. Germline values: CDR1 SNHLY, CDR2 FYNNEI. V lost 7 bases, J lost 0 bases, and 12 bases stayed unmatched. The CDR3 spells CASTPYRSGGNQETQYF. In DNA, the CDR3 is TGTGCCAGCACCCCATACAGGAGCGGGGGGAACCAAGAGACCCAGTACTTC.

The table lists this clonotype with a count of one. Possible read error: a much larger clone is one base away. CDR3 bases: TGCGCCAGCAGCCAAGAAACAGGTCTGGATGGGCAGTTCTTC. This codes for CASSQETGLDGQFF. The chain couples TRBV4-1 to TRBJ2-1; the D gene is possibly TRBD1 (5 bases). Germline V gene lookup returns CDR1 MGHRA and CDR2 YSYEKL. V was cut by 0 bases and J by 12 bases, with 15 bases left in between. The CDR3 is 14 residues long.

This sequence joins TRBV13 and TRBJ2-3; 8 nucleotides match TRBD1. The CDR3 runs 15 residues. Germline V gene lookup returns CDR1 PRHDT and CDR2 FYEKMQ (reference sequence). V was clipped by 2 bases and J by 2 bases; unmatched bases: 3. This CDR3 is CASSLRDRHTDTQYF. CDR3 nucleotide sequence: TGTGCCAGCAGCTTACGGGACAGGCACACAGATACGCAGTATTTT.

In this sample, this clonotype turned up many times. The chain has TRBV20-1 and TRBJ2-3; a weak D match, TRBD2 (6 bases). Trimming removed 3 bases at V and 9 bases at J, with 10 bases between. The CDR3 runs to 11 residues. CDR1 and CDR2 (germline): DFQATT, SNEGSKA (reference sequence). The CDR3 protein is CSARTRGTQYF. DNA of the CDR3: TGCAGTGCTAGGACGCGGGGAACGCAGTATTTT.

The table lists this clonotype with many counts. The CDR3 spells CASRGRQGAKDTQYF. The CDR3 region has the DNA TGTGCCAGCAGGGGAAGACAGGGGGCGAAGGATACGCAGTATTTT. The chain uses TRBV6-5 and TRBJ2-3; the match to TRBD1 covers 10 bases. This CDR3 has 15 amino acids. V shed 6 bases and J 6 bases; nucleotides not matched to a gene: 9. Looked up from germline, CDR1 is MNHEY and CDR2 is SVGAGI.

The J gene is TRBJ1-4, the V gene TRBV20-1; weak D call: TRBD1 (6 bases). This CDR3 contains 13 residues. Germline V gives CDR1 DFQATT, CDR2 SNEGSKA (reference sequence). The germline V and J ends were trimmed by 5 bases and 4 bases, with 11 bases remaining between them. The CDR3 sequence: CSARTGSNEKLFF. DNA of the CDR3: TGCAGTGCTCGTACAGGGAGTAATGAAAAACTGTTTTTT.

This clonotype was seen at least ten times. V and J are TRBV5-1 and TRBJ2-7; TRBD1 or TRBD2 may be the D gene (5 bases each). V lost 0 bases and J 6 bases, leaving 13 bases between the germline ends. The CDR3 covers 14 residues. Per germline, CDR1 SGHRS and CDR2 YFSETQ. The CDR3 nucleotides read TGCGCCAGCAGCTTGGAAGTCGGGGCGTTCGAGCAGTACTTC. Translation gives CASSLEVGAFEQYF.

J is TRBJ1-2 and V is TRBV9; TRBD1 matches 7 bases. V dropped 0 bases and J dropped 5; count of bases not matched to a gene: 13. The CDR3 length is 17 residues. CDR1 SGDLS and CDR2 YYNGEE come from the germline V gene. Here the CDR3 reads CASSVALGQEPGYGYTF. The DNA of the CDR3 is TGTGCCAGCAGCGTAGCTTTAGGACAGGAGCCAGGGTATGGCTACACCTTC.

This clonotype was observed many times. V and J are TRBV5-1 and TRBJ2-7, with D hard to call. CDR1 is SGHRS, CDR2 YFSETQ, per germline. This CDR3 has 15 amino acids. The V end was cut by 0 bases, the J end by 2 bases, with 12 bases between. The CDR3 sequence is CASSLEPIHPYEQYF. The CDR3 DNA follows: TGCGCCAGCAGCTTGGAACCTATCCATCCCTACGAGCAGTACTTC.

This clonotype came up many times. This chain joins TRBV7-3 and TRBJ2-5, with D perhaps TRBD2 (6 bases). Trimming pared 0 bases from V and 3 bases from J, leaving 8 bases between. The CDR3 is 14 residues long. Germline V gene lookup returns CDR1 SGHTA and CDR2 FQGTGA. CDR3 nucleotides: TGTGCCAGCAGCTTAACCGGGACTGAAGAGACCCAGTACTTC. This gives the protein CASSLTGTEETQYF. The variable domain in full, with the rest retrieved from reference TRBV7-3 and TRBJ2-5, is GAGVSQTPSNKVTEKGKYVELRCDPISGHTALYWYRQSLGQGPEFLIYFQGTGAADDSGLPNDRFFAVRPEGSVSTLKIQRTERGDSAVYLCASSLTGTEETQYFGPGTRLLVL.

This clonotype came up a few times. The gene calls are TRBV7-2 and TRBJ2-4, with TRBD1 matching 8 bases. V lost 5 bases, J lost 1 base, and 13 bases stayed unmatched. This CDR3 spans 18 amino acids. Per germline, CDR1 SGHTA and CDR2 FQGNSA. CDR3 bases: TGTGCCAGCAGCCCCCCTCAGGGACAGGCTGGGGCCAAAAACATTCAGTACTTC. Encoded protein: CASSPPQGQAGAKNIQYF.

On this clonotype: A much more abundant neighbour one base away suggests this may be a read error. This chain links TRBV20-1 with TRBJ2-1; D is uncertain. The CDR3 is 13 amino acids. Germline V gene lookup returns CDR1 DFQATT and CDR2 SNEGSKA (reference sequence). CDR3 loop: CSVWAESYNAQFF. The CDR3 DNA sequence: TGCAGTGTATGGGCGGAATCCTACAATGCGCAGTTCTTC.

The sample holds one count of this clonotype. J is TRBJ2-3 and V is TRBV19; 14 nucleotides match TRBD2. Trimming at V came to 8 bases and at J to 4 bases, leaving 5 bases not matched to a gene. Per germline, CDR1 LNHDA and CDR2 SQIVND (reference sequence). CDR3 size: 15 residues. This CDR3 reads CASGGLAGGPDTQYF. The CDR3 DNA follows: TGTGCCAGTGGAGGACTAGCGGGGGGTCCAGATACGCAGTATTTT. Together with reference TRBV19 and TRBJ2-3, the CDR3 gives the full variable domain: DGGITQSPKYLFRKEGQNVTLSCEQNLNHDAMYWYRQDPGQGLRLIYYSQIVNDFQKGDIAEGYSVSREKKESFPLTVTSAQKNPTAFYLCASGGLAGGPDTQYFGPGTRLTVL.

The chain joins TRBV12-3 or TRBV12-4 to TRBJ2-2; 9 nucleotides match TRBD1. With 7 bases clipped from V and 1 base from J, the junction kept 4 bases outside the gene matches. There are 15 residues in the CDR3. This chain's CDR3 is CASTRTGENTGELFF. CDR3 in DNA: TGTGCCAGCACACGGACAGGGGAGAACACCGGGGAGCTGTTTTTT.